This TCR beta chain was captured by sequencing in a study of control samples from healthy donors and cancer patients (TCRdb year 2020). Libraries were made using the immunoSEQ multiplex PCR assay. TCRdb provides this immuneACCESS table in a form limited to in-frame rearrangements. Some clones are lacking; in checked studies, under half of them reflect an unresolved V gene, and why the rest are absent is not known. This sample has approximately 94,000 clones in its table, and 85% to 90% of those were observed once. Over 0.95% of the sample belongs to the ten largest clones. The germline V and J ends show losses of 10 bases and 6 bases respectively, and no gene match explains 5 bases of the junction. As encoded in the germline V gene, CDR1 is WSHSY while CDR2 is SAAADI. Measured from the cysteine to the phenylalanine, the CDR3 is 14 residues long. Left in the record is the CDR3 DNA by itself, 42 bases read in frame from the first base.

As for this clone: Its cognate antigen has yet to be identified. No base quality values were provided; no much bigger clone lies one nucleotide off.

This TCR derives from a woman between 45 and 65 years old in good health. Sequenced: blood. The chain is made from TRBV10-2 and TRBJ2-3; a stretch of 15 junction bases matches TRBD2. The CDR3 in this case is CATRTSGGVDTQYF. Here is the DNA: TGCGCCACCCGGACTAGCGGGGGGGTTGATACGCAGTATTTT.